This TCR beta chain was recovered during a study of molecular identifiers for immune sequencing clone quantification. Overall study findings and caveats: Clonotypes surpassing 20 RNA copies contained over 98% of effector molecules, versus under 1% in naive cells.

This clonotype was counted at least ten times. Its target is unknown. Per the germline V gene, CDR1 is KGHDR and CDR2 is SFDVKD. Between the trimmed V and J ends, which lost 2 bases and 10 bases, there was a span of 7 bases. CDR3 length: 11 residues. TCRdb analysed the PCR reads with MiXCR anew, one entry per CDR3 protein. The table includes approximately 680,000 distinct CDR3 sequences, 25% detected once. Naive CD8 T cells were FACS-sorted by CD8+CD4-CCR7+CD45RA+ markers. The sequence came from a human donor in good health. Some libraries in this study had Jurkat cell RNA spiked in. V usage is TRBV24-1 and J usage is TRBJ1-1; D uncertain. The sequenced sample was naive CD8+ T cells from blood, with Jurkat cell RNA spiked in. This sample's subset: FACS-sorted CD8+CD4-CCR7+CD45RA+ naive T cells. The CDR3 region has the DNA TGTGCCACCAGTGATTCGTCTGTAGCTTTCTTT. Translation gives CATSDSSVAFF.